The 5 T cell receptor beta chains given below trace back to one sample, sequenced in a study of CD8 T cells in Susac syndrome. RNA totalling about 0.45 to 1 ug underwent reverse transcription with random hexamers. MiXCR, applied by TCRdb to the immunoSEQ multiplex PCR reads, yields one record per CDR3 protein. The table shows more than 80,000 distinct CDR3 sequences, with roughly 95% occurring only once. Sequencing used CD8+ T cells from PBMCs. These receptors were collected from a human donor with Susac syndrome.

This sequence joins TRBV2 and TRBJ2-7, with a possible D match to TRBD1 (6 bases). V lost 10 bases and J lost 6, with 19 bases in between. Germline values: CDR1 SNHLY, CDR2 FYNNEI. The CDR3 loop spans 13 amino acids. CDR3 in DNA: TGTGCCATCTCCCCGGGACACCTTCGCGAGCAGTACTTC. Encoded protein: CAISPGHLREQYF.

Written as DNA, the CDR3 is TGTGCCAGCAGCTTGGGACTCCACAATGAGCAGTTCTTC. Protein product: CASSLGLHNEQFF. The chain combines TRBV7-9 with TRBJ2-1, with D tentatively TRBD2 (6 bases). V shed 3 bases and J shed 5 bases, with 8 bases lying between them. Germline-derived CDR1 and CDR2 are SEHNR and FQNEAQ (reference sequence). The CDR3 is 13 amino acids. The full variable domain, its missing parts supplied by reference TRBV7-9 and TRBJ2-1, is DTGVSQNPRHKITKRGQNVTFRCDPISEHNRLYWYRQTLGQGPEFLTYFQNEAQLEKSRLLSDRFSAERPKGSFSTLEIQRTEQGDSAMYLCASSLGLHNEQFFGPGTRLTVL.

J is TRBJ1-4 and V is TRBV9, with a possible D match to TRBD1 (6 bases). Germline CDR1 is SGDLS and CDR2 is YYNGEE. Trimming took 0 bases from V and 10 from J, leaving 16 bases between them. The CDR3 extends over 15 amino acids. The CDR3 loop is CASSVGGGETGKLFF. Here the CDR3 DNA reads TGTGCCAGCAGCGTAGGAGGGGGAGAAACGGGAAAACTGTTTTTT. The full variable domain, rest sourced from reference TRBV9 and TRBJ1-4, is DSGVTQTPKHLITATGQRVTLRCSPRSGDLSVYWYQQSLDQGLQFLIQYYNGEERAKGNILERFSAQQFPDLHSELNLSSLELGDSALYFCASSVGGGETGKLFFGSGTQLSVL.

CDR3 protein: CASSDSRGASTDTQYF. The CDR3 DNA follows: TGTGCCAGCAGTGATTCGAGGGGCGCGAGCACAGATACGCAGTATTTT. V gene TRBV25-1 combines with J gene TRBJ2-3, with D possibly called TRBD1 or TRBD2 (5 bases each). Germline-derived CDR1 and CDR2 are MGHDK and SYGVNS. Deletions cut 3 bases from V and 0 bases from J, with 13 bases between. The CDR3 spans 16 residues.

The rearrangement uses TRBV4-1 and TRBJ2-3; 13 positions match TRBD2. Per germline, CDR1 MGHRA and CDR2 YSYEKL. The J segment lost 4 bases and the V segment lost 3 bases, leaving 7 bases of the junction unmatched. This CDR3 is built from 17 residues. The CDR3 loop reads CASSHRLAGGLADTQYF. CDR3 nucleotide sequence: TGCGCCAGCAGCCACCGACTAGCGGGGGGACTGGCAGATACGCAGTATTTT.